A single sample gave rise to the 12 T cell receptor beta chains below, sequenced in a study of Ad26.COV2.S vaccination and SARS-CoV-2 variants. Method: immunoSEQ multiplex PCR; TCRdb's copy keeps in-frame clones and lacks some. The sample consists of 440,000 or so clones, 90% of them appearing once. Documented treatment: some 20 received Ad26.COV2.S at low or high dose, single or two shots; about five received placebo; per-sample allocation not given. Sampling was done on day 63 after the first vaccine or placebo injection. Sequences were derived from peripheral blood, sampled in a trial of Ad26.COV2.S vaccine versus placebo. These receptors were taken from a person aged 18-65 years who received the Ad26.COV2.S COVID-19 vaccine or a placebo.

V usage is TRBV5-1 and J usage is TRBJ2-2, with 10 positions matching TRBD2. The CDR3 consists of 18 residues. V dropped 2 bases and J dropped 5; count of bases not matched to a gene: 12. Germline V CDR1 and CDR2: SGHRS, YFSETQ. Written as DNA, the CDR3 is TGCGCCAGCAGCTTAACCCTAGCGGGAGTGATGGGAACCGGGGAGCTGTTTTTT. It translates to CASSLTLAGVMGTGELFF.

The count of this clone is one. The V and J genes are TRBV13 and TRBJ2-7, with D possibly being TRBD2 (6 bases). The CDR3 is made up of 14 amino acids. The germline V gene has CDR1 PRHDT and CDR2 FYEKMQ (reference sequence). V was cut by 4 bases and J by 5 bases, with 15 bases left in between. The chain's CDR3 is CASSSTGASDEQYF. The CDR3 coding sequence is TGTGCCAGCAGCTCAACGGGAGCTTCCGACGAGCAGTACTTC. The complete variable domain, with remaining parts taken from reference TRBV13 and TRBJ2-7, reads AAGVIQSPRHLIKEKRETATLKCYPIPRHDTVYWYQQGPGQDPQFLISFYEKMQSDKGSIPDRFSAQQFSDYHSELNMSSLELGDSALYFCASSSTGASDEQYFGPGTRLTVT.

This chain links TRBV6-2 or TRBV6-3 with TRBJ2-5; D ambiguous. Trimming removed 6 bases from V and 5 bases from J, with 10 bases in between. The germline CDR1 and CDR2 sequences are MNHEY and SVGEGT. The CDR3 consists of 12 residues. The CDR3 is CASSKTRETQYF. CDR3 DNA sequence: TGTGCCAGCAGCAAAACTCGGGAGACCCAGTACTTC.

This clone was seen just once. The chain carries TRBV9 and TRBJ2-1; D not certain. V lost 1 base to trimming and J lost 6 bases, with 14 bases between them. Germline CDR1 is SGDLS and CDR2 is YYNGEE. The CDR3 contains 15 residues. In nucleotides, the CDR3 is TGTGCCAGCAGCGTATCCGCCGCGACCGGCAATGAGCAGTTCTTC. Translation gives CASSVSAATGNEQFF.

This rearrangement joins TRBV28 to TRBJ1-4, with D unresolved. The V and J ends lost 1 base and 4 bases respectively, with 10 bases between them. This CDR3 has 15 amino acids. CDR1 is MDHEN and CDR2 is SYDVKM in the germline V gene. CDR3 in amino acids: CASSLYGSRNEKLFF. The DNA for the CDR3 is TGTGCCAGCAGTTTATACGGGAGCCGTAATGAAAAACTGTTTTTT.

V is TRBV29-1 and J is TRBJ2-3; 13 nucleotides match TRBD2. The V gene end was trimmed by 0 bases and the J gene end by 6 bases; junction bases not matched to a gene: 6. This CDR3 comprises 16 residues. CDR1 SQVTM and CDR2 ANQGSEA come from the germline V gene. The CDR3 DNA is TGCAGCGTTGAAGAAGGACTAGCGGGAGCAGGGGATACGCAGTATTTT. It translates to CSVEEGLAGAGDTQYF.

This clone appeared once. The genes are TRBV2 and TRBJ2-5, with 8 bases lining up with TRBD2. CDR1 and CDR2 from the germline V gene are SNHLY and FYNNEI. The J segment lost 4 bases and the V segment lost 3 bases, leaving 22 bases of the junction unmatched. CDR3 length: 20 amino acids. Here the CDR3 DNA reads TGTGCCAGCAGTGAGTCCAGGAGAGCGGGAGCCTTTTCCGGCATAGAGACCCAGTACTTC. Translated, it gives CASSESRRAGAFSGIETQYF.

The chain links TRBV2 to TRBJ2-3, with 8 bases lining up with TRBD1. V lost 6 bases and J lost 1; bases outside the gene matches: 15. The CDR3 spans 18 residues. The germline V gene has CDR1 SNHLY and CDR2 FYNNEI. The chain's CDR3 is CASRERFGTGGRTDTQYF. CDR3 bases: TGTGCCAGCAGGGAGAGATTCGGTACAGGGGGACGCACAGATACGCAGTATTTT.

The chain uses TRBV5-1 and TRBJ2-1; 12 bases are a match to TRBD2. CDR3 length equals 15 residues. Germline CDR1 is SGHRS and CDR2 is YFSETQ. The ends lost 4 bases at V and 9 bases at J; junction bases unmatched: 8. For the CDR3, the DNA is TGCGCCAGCAGCCAAAAACTAGCGGGAGGAGTTGAGCAGTTCTTC. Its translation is CASSQKLAGGVEQFF.

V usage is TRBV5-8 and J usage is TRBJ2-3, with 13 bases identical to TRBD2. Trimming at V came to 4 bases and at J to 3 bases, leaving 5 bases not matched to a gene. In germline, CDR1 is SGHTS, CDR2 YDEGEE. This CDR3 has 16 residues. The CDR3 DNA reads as TGTGCCAGCAGCGTACTAGCGGGAGGGCTGACAGATACGCAGTATTTT. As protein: CASSVLAGGLTDTQYF.

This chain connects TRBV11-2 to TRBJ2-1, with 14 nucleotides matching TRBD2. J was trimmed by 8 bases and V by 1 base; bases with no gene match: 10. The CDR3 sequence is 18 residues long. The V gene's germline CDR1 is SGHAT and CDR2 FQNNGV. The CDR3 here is CASSLVGTSGSTFDEQFF. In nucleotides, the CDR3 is TGTGCCAGCAGCTTAGTAGGGACTAGCGGGAGTACTTTCGATGAGCAGTTCTTC.

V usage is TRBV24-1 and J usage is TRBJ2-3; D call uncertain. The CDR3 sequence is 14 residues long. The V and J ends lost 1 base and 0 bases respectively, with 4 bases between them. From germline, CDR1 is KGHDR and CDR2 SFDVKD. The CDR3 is CATSDFSSTDTQYF. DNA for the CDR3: TGTGCCACCAGTGATTTCTCCAGCACAGATACGCAGTATTTT.